The rows below give T cell receptor beta chains drawn from one sample of a study of blood T cell repertoires in COVID-19. The method was immunoSEQ multiplex PCR; TCRdb's version includes in-frame clones alone and lacks a portion of them. The repertoire holds tens of thousands of clones, 89% seen once, with about 5% in the top ten. Sequenced input: peripheral blood. The source is a woman aged 50 to 60 with active COVID-19. The CDR3 runs from the conserved cysteine through the conserved F or W. Fields, in order: D gene, J gene, V gene, clone size, CDR3 protein, CDR3 DNA. D genes are given only for firm matches. The size field is filled for only some rows; it gives once, few, many or a size class.

NA TRBJ1-2 TRBV10-2 NA CASSERTQGVYTF TGCGCCAGCAGTGAGCGGACCCAAGGGGTCTACACCTTC
NA TRBJ1-5 TRBV7-8 NA CASSDRGEGNQPQHF TGTGCCAGCAGCGACAGAGGGGAGGGCAATCAGCCCCAGCATTTT
TRBD2 TRBJ2-1 TRBV27 NA CASAGGSGRAEGEQFF TGTGCCAGCGCAGGCGGTAGCGGGAGGGCCGAGGGTGAGCAGTTCTTC
NA TRBJ1-2 TRBV24-1 NA CATSGGRENDYGYTF TGTGCCACCAGTGGGGGCCGAGAGAATGACTATGGCTACACCTTC
NA TRBJ1-5 TRBV4-1 NA CASSHPLGGFPNQPQHF TGCGCCAGCAGCCACCCCCTAGGAGGGTTCCCCAATCAGCCCCAGCATTTT
NA TRBJ1-6 TRBV30 NA CAWSQDRNSPLHF TGTGCCTGGAGTCAGGACAGAAATTCACCCCTCCACTTT
NA TRBJ1-6 TRBV6-5 NA CASSSRQDNSPLHF TGTGCCAGCAGTTCGAGACAGGATAATTCACCCCTCCACTTT
NA TRBJ2-1 TRBV19 NA CASSEGSSYNEQFF TGTGCCAGTAGTGAAGGGAGCTCCTACAATGAGCAGTTCTTC
NA TRBJ1-5 TRBV27 NA CASSSWAQGQPQHF TGTGCCAGCAGTTCTTGGGCACAGGGTCAGCCCCAGCATTTT
NA TRBJ2-3 TRBV2 NA CASARRTDTQYF TGTGCCAGCGCTAGGCGCACAGATACGCAGTATTTT
TRBD2 TRBJ2-7 TRBV5-8 once CASSLASGVPYEQYF TGTGCCAGCAGCTTGGCTAGCGGGGTACCCTACGAGCAGTACTTC
NA TRBJ2-1 TRBV28 NA CASGGAGYNEQFF TGTGCCAGCGGCGGCGCAGGGTACAATGAGCAGTTCTTC
NA TRBJ2-3 TRBV7-9 NA CASSPGLPTQYF TGTGCCAGCAGCCCGGGACTCCCGACGCAGTATTTT
TRBD2 TRBJ2-5 TRBV7-9 NA CASSQTSGSYETQYF TGTGCCAGCAGCCAGACTAGCGGGAGCTATGAGACCCAGTACTTC
NA TRBJ1-1 TRBV5-6 NA CASSLIGPSEAFF TGTGCCAGCAGCTTGATTGGGCCTTCTGAAGCTTTCTTT
TRBD2 TRBJ2-7 TRBV27 NA CASSLSERGGTYEQYF TGTGCCAGCAGTTTATCGGAGCGGGGGGGGACCTACGAGCAGTACTTC
NA TRBJ2-7 TRBV15 NA CATSRDRRSPYEQYF TGTGCCACCAGCAGAGATCGGAGGAGTCCCTACGAGCAGTACTTC
NA TRBJ2-1 TRBV12-5 NA CASGSTETHLRRGEQFF TGTGCTAGTGGTTCCACCGAGACCCACTTAAGGAGGGGTGAGCAGTTCTTC
TRBD1 TRBJ1-5 TRBV6-5 NA CASSRQGLQPQHF TGTGCCAGCAGCAGACAGGGTCTCCAGCCCCAGCATTTT
NA TRBJ1-5 TRBV6-5 few CASSGNRDQPQHF TGTGCCAGCAGCGGTAATCGGGATCAGCCCCAGCATTTT
NA TRBJ2-3 TRBV27 NA CASSSRQNRVDTQYF TGTGCCAGCAGTTCCCGACAGAATAGGGTAGATACGCAGTATTTT
NA TRBJ2-3 TRBV5-1 once CASREGGTDTQYF TGCGCCAGCAGAGAGGGGGGCACAGATACGCAGTATTTT
NA TRBJ1-1 TRBV19 NA CASSILRGDTEAFF TGTGCCAGTAGTATTTTGCGGGGAGACACTGAAGCTTTCTTT
NA TRBJ2-5 TRBV19 once CASSIHETQYF TGTGCCAGTAGTATACATGAGACCCAGTACTTC
NA TRBJ1-5 TRBV12-5 NA CASGPQERGEWQPQHF TGTGCTAGTGGCCCCCAAGAACGGGGGGAATGGCAGCCCCAGCATTTT
NA TRBJ1-6 TRBV7-3 few CASSDTGSYNSPLHF TGTGCCAGCAGTGATACGGGCTCCTATAATTCACCCCTCCACTTT
TRBD2 TRBJ2-7 TRBV19 NA CASRNSGLASYEQYF TGTGCCAGTAGGAATTCCGGACTAGCCAGCTACGAGCAGTACTTC